This entry describes one TCR beta chain. The data stem from a study of blood T cell repertoires in COVID-19. Across the study: The origin of the acute and convalescent COVID-19 samples was the United States, Italy and Spain.

In the original analysis: Reference gene primer amplification yielded estimated nucleated cell counts. Produced via immunoSEQ multiplex PCR; TCRdb's table is partial and in-frame only. D and trimming come from the DNA, and the V and J calls and clone size come from that table. The sample lists about 59,000 clones; 90% were seen once. The germline V gene has CDR1 SEHNR and CDR2 FQNEAQ (reference sequence). The CDR3 spans 12 residues. V dropped 5 bases and J dropped 5 bases, with 9 bases sitting between them. The chain couples TRBV7-9 to TRBJ2-5; no reliable D call. The source of this sequence is a man older than 75 with acute or convalescent COVID-19. The specimen sequenced was peripheral blood. The CDR3 DNA sequence: TGTGCCAGCAGCCCCAGTAGCGAGACCCAGTACTTC. Its protein is CASSPSSETQYF. Full variable domain (remainder filled in from reference TRBV7-9 and TRBJ2-5): DTGVSQNPRHKITKRGQNVTFRCDPISEHNRLYWYRQTLGQGPEFLTYFQNEAQLEKSRLLSDRFSAERPKGSFSTLEIQRTEQGDSAMYLCASSPSSETQYFGPGTRLLVL.